This T cell receptor beta chain was sequenced during a study of cytomegalovirus exposure and HLA in healthy donors. The PCR was carried out with 60 Vbeta primers and 13 Jbeta primers. Profiled with immunoSEQ multiplex PCR; TCRdb holds only in-frame clones, not every one. The sample lists approximately 93,000 clones, about four fifths occurring once. There are a few counts of this clone. The V gene's germline CDR1 is MNHEY and CDR2 SMNVEV (reference sequence). The trim removed 3 bases at V and 5 bases at J, leaving 7 bases unmatched. There are 16 residues in the CDR3. The chain couples TRBV27 to TRBJ2-1, with 10 bases fitting TRBD1. The sequence came from a woman aged 40-49 years in good health and CMV-seronegative. The sequenced sample consisted of PBMCs. CDR3 bases: TGTGCCAGCAGTTTTGGGGACAGGGGTTGGGACAATGAGCAGTTCTTC. This encodes CASSFGDRGWDNEQFF.